This entry concerns a single T cell receptor beta chain. The target antigen is unknown. Every PCR reaction included synthetic inline CDR3 controls for all V-J pairings. Some clones are missing from TCRdb's copy, which holds only in-frame ones; the method was immunoSEQ multiplex PCR. The sample gives tens of thousands of clones, roughly 85% of which show up once; 9.5% to 15% is in the top ten. This sample is drawn from a study of multiple sclerosis patients with progressive multifocal leukoencephalopathy. This CDR3 has 14 residues. Germline trimming cut 5 bases from V and 10 bases from J; bases unmatched to any gene: 7. Germline loops: CDR1 MNHNY, CDR2 SVGAGI (reference sequence). The time point here: time of PML onset. T3 blood samples were collected at the time of PML onset. Findings of the study overall: Most PML patients had lower entropy, suggesting less diverse TRB repertoires.

This clonotype was obtained from a woman in her thirties with progressive multifocal leukoencephalopathy. The sequences come from PBMCs, collected from a patient treated with natalizumab. This chain joins TRBV6-6 and TRBJ1-6; TRBD1 matches at 8 bases. The chain's CDR3 is CASSRQGSDSPLHF. CDR3 nucleotides: TGTGCCAGCAGTCGACAGGGGTCTGACTCACCCCTCCACTTT.